This T cell receptor (beta chain) emerged from a study of T cells after posttransplantation cyclophosphamide. A marrow graft followed busulfan-fludarabine conditioning, with cyclophosphamide on days +3 and +4. Germline lookup yields CDR1 MNHEY and CDR2 SMNVEV (reference sequence). This CDR3 is built from 17 residues. The junction had 10 bases not matched to a gene; V was cut back by 4 bases and J by 4 bases. Method: immunoSEQ multiplex PCR; TCRdb's copy keeps in-frame clones and lacks some. Recorded here are 7,500 or so clones, none singletons. The specimen comprised PBMCs, sampled after allogeneic stem cell transplant with posttransplant cyclophosphamide. V usage is TRBV27 and J usage is TRBJ2-1, with 10 bases matching TRBD1. This clonotype was obtained from a female patient aged 45-60 years who received an allogeneic stem cell transplant from an unrelated donor, was CMV-positive, and had acute GVHD only. The graft donor may be the source of some T cells. The DNA for the CDR3 is TGTGCCAGCAGTTCTACTCCCCGGGACAGGGGATACAATGAGCAGTTCTTC. It yields the protein CASSSTPRDRGYNEQFF.